Described below is a single TCR beta chain sequence and its context. This clone came up once. The specificity of this receptor is unknown. Per-nucleotide qualities are absent, and no much larger clonotype sits a single base away. A second Seattle source provided samples from volunteer blood donors who had recovered from COVID-19. Whole blood was collected in K2EDTA tubes by collaborating institutions according to the institutions' own protocols. Collaborator samples were shipped for TCRbeta analysis as frozen whole blood, isolated PBMCs, or DNA extracted from either sample type. The record originates from a study of blood T cell repertoires in COVID-19 (dated by TCRdb to the early 2020s). Turning to the overall study: Samples from collaborators originated in the United States, Italy and Spain and spanned both the acute and convalescent phases of COVID-19. Sample metadata almost always included a de-identified subject ID, COVID-19 status, age in years and sex. The repertoires were released in a freely available public database meant as a resource for research on the immune response to SARS-CoV-2. Subjects who had been exposed to COVID-19, were actively infected with it, or had recovered from it provided the deeply sampled blood TCRbeta repertoires that made up the dataset. HLA class I and class II types, where available, came from metadata supplied by the sample provider rather than from assay-based typing. The prospective study material was composed of cDNA or gDNA derived from T cells, B-cell-depleted T cells, or PBMCs. The samples were drawn from the first 160 participants of the ongoing ImmuneRACE study and from 950 to 1,500 subjects provided by 6 global collaborators.

As encoded in the germline V gene, CDR1 is MNHEY while CDR2 is SVGAGI. The CDR3 contains 15 residues, cysteine and phenylalanine counted. Just CDR3 DNA is preserved here, 45 bases in frame from base 1. V is pared back by 0 bases and J by 8 bases, with 13 bases lying between the germline termini. The research as a whole found: The amount of clinical and demographic metadata varied by source and participant and was provided uncurated.

TCRbeta CDR3 regions were amplified from genomic DNA by means of the immunoSEQ Assay, a bias-controlled multiplex PCR. The published analysis was carried out like this. Nucleated cell counts per sample were estimated from amplification of reference gene primers within the assay. To quantify the absolute abundance of each unique TCRbeta CDR3 rearrangement, sequence reads were collapsed and filtered. Productive Simpson clonality was computed per sample as the square root of Simpson's diversity index over productive rearrangements. TCRdb took this table from immuneACCESS and kept in-frame rearrangements with V and J called. Such tables lack part of the clones; where checked against another copy, unresolved V genes explain under half of the gap, and the rest is unexplained. The DNA was the basis for D and trimming; V, J and clone size are from that table. This sample holds 150,000 to 200,000 clones; 70% to 90% were observed only once. The biggest ten clones account for 1.5% to 2% of the sample.

This receptor was taken from a young man who had recovered from COVID-19. The sequenced material came from peripheral blood. The rearranged segments are TRBV6-5 and TRBJ1-4; the D region possibly corresponds to TRBD1 (5 bases align). The nucleotide sequence is TGTGCCAGCAGTTACTCGACTGGGGCTGGAGAAAAACTGTTTTTT. This translates into CASSYSTGAGEKLFF.